These 11 T cell receptor beta chains originate from one sample sequenced in a study of cytomegalovirus exposure and HLA in healthy donors. Use of 60 Vbeta and 13 Jbeta primers characterized the PCR. Libraries were prepared by immunoSEQ multiplex PCR; TCRdb keeps only in-frame clonotypes and omits some of them. The repertoire holds roughly 260,000 clones, almost 85% seen once, with roughly 2% in the top ten. The sample comprised PBMCs. The receptors derive from a woman between 35 and 50 years old in good health and CMV-seropositive.

CDR3 region: CASSLGGSSTDTQYF. CDR3 nucleotides: TGTGCCAGCAGCTTAGGAGGGAGCAGCACAGATACGCAGTATTTT. The rearrangement links TRBV11-2 to TRBJ2-3, with D possibly matching TRBD2 (5 bases). V was trimmed by 1 base and J by 0 bases, leaving 8 bases between them. Germline CDR1 SGHAT, CDR2 FQNNGV. The CDR3 extends over 15 amino acids.

This chain links TRBV6-1 with TRBJ1-5; TRBD1 might be the D (5 bases). With 6 bases removed from V and 0 bases from J, the gap between germline ends came to 9 bases. CDR3 length equals 14 residues. In germline, CDR1 is MNHNS, CDR2 SASEGT. In DNA form, the CDR3 reads TGTGCCAGCAGGACAGAAAATAGCAATCAGCCCCAGCATTTT. It is translated as CASRTENSNQPQHF.

The genes are TRBV7-9 and TRBJ1-1; unclear D gene. This CDR3 has 12 residues. The germline V gene encodes CDR1 SEHNR and CDR2 FQNEAQ (reference sequence). V was pared by 5 bases and J by 8 bases, with 12 bases between. The CDR3 region has the DNA TGTGCCAGCAGCCACCGGGATCTCGAAGCTTTCTTT. This gives the protein CASSHRDLEAFF.

The chain links TRBV4-1 to TRBJ1-5; D is unclear. Trimming cost V 0 bases and J 0 bases, with 6 bases left between them. Germline V gene data show CDR1 as MGHRA and CDR2 as YSYEKL. The CDR3 length is 15 residues. The CDR3 nucleotides are TGCGCCAGCAGCCAAGATTCGGGTAGCAATCAGCCCCAGCATTTT. Protein: CASSQDSGSNQPQHF.

CDR3 in DNA: TGTGCCACCTCAGGGAAGGGTATCATTCAGTACTTC. Amino acids: CATSGKGIIQYF. The chain combines TRBV19 with TRBJ2-4; D might be TRBD1 (5 bases). This CDR3 contains 12 residues. Germline V gene lookup returns CDR1 LNHDA and CDR2 SQIVND (reference sequence). The V end was cut by 10 bases, the J end by 9 bases, with 16 bases between.

A single count supports this clone. The CDR3 DNA reads TGTGCCAGCAGCCCCACCCCCTCTAACGAGCAGTACTTC. Translation gives CASSPTPSNEQYF. V is TRBV5-6 and J is TRBJ2-7; D not certain. This CDR3 comprises 13 residues. The V end was cut by 4 bases, the J end by 5 bases, with 13 bases between. CDR1 SGHDT and CDR2 YYEEEE come from the germline V gene.

CDR3 coding DNA: TGTGCCAGCAGTTTATCATCAGGGGTGGACACTGAAGCTTTCTTT. This translates into CASSLSSGVDTEAFF. The chain employs TRBV27 and TRBJ1-1, with D perhaps matching TRBD1 (6 bases). The CDR3 runs to 15 residues. With 0 bases removed from V and 3 bases from J, the gap between germline ends came to 11 bases. Germline CDR1 and CDR2: MNHEY and SMNVEV (reference sequence).

The rearrangement joins TRBV30 to TRBJ1-5, with 7 bases aligning to TRBD1. This CDR3 is 14 amino acids long. V lost 3 bases to trimming and J lost 1 base; unmatched junction nucleotides: 3. Per the germline V gene, CDR1 is GTSNPN and CDR2 is SVGIG (reference sequence). Written as DNA, the CDR3 is TGTGCCTGGAGCCCGACAGGGAGCAATCAGCCCCAGCATTTT. Translating it yields CAWSPTGSNQPQHF.

The chain uses TRBV29-1 and TRBJ2-7, with 8 bases aligning to TRBD1. J lost 1 base, V lost 4 bases, and 3 bases had no gene match. The CDR3 length is 13 residues. Germline-derived CDR1 and CDR2 are SQVTM and ANQGSEA. The CDR3 coding sequence is TGCAGCGTTGGGACAGGGAAATCCTACGAGCAGTACTTC. This gives the protein CSVGTGKSYEQYF.

The gene calls are TRBV10-3 and TRBJ2-7; 8 nucleotides align to TRBD1. The CDR3 loop spans 15 amino acids. Germline V gene lookup returns CDR1 ENHRY and CDR2 SYGVKD. V lost 0 bases and J lost 3; bases outside the gene matches: 4. The CDR3 sequence is CAISESQGGGYEQYF. Written as DNA, the CDR3 is TGTGCCATCAGTGAGTCACAGGGGGGCGGCTACGAGCAGTACTTC.

This clone has only a few counts. This chain links TRBV28 with TRBJ2-1, with D perhaps TRBD1 (5 bases). The V end lost 3 bases, the J end lost 7 bases, and 10 bases lay between the germline ends. The CDR3 consists of 13 residues. The germline CDR1 and CDR2 sequences are MDHEN and SYDVKM. The CDR3 is CASSLGPWNEQFF. The CDR3 coding sequence is TGTGCCAGCAGTTTGGGGCCGTGGAATGAGCAGTTCTTC.